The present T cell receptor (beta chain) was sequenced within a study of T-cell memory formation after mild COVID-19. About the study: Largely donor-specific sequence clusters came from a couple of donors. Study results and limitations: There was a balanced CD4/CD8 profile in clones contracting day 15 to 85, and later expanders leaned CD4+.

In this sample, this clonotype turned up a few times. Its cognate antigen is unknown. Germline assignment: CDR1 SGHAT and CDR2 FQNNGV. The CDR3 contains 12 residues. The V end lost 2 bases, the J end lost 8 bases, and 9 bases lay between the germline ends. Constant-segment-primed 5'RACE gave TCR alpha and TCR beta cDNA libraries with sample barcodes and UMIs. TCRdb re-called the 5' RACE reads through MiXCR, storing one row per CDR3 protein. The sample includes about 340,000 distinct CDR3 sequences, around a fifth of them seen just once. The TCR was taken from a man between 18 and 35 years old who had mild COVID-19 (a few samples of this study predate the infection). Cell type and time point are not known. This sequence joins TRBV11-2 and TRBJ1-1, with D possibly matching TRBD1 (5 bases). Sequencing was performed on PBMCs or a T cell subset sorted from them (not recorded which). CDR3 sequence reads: CASSLWGEEAFF. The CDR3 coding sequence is TGTGCCAGCAGCTTATGGGGGGAAGAAGCTTTCTTT.